A selection of T cell receptor beta chains follows, all from one sample in a study of blood T cell repertoires in COVID-19. The method was immunoSEQ multiplex PCR; TCRdb's version includes in-frame clones alone and lacks a portion of them. The sample has about 220,000 clones, more than 65% seen once. Sequences were obtained from peripheral blood. The receptor source for this set is a man in his fifties or sixties with active or convalescent COVID-19. Both conserved end residues are part of each CDR3. Each record gives: clone size, J gene, V gene, D gene, CDR3 DNA, CDR3 protein. A D gene is named only where the DNA matches it firmly. Only some rows state a clone size, as once, few, many or a class for expanded clones.

clone_size: .; j_call: TRBJ2-1; v_call: TRBV5-4; d_call: TRBD2; cdr3_nt: TGTGCCAGTAACGCCGGGGGGGCGGGTGAGCAGTTCTTC; cdr3_aa: CASNAGGAGEQFF
clone_size: .; j_call: TRBJ1-1; v_call: TRBV29-1; d_call: .; cdr3_nt: TGCAGCGTTGAATACGAAGGAGGCACTGAAGCTTTCTTT; cdr3_aa: CSVEYEGGTEAFF
clone_size: .; j_call: TRBJ1-1; v_call: TRBV6-5; d_call: .; cdr3_nt: TGTGCCAGCAGGGCCCCTGAGGCGAACACTGAAGCTTTCTTT; cdr3_aa: CASRAPEANTEAFF
clone_size: once; j_call: TRBJ2-6; v_call: TRBV5-1; d_call: .; cdr3_nt: TGCGCCAGCAGCTTGGCGGGAGCTCCCTCTGGGGCCAACGTCCTGACTTTC; cdr3_aa: CASSLAGAPSGANVLTF
clone_size: .; j_call: TRBJ2-3; v_call: TRBV4-1; d_call: TRBD2; cdr3_nt: TGCGCCAGCAGCCAAGGCTGGGGACTAACAGATACGCAGTATTTT; cdr3_aa: CASSQGWGLTDTQYF
clone_size: .; j_call: TRBJ1-3; v_call: TRBV6-5; d_call: .; cdr3_nt: TGTGCCAGCAGTTACTCCGGGGCAGGGGTAGGAAACACCATATATTTT; cdr3_aa: CASSYSGAGVGNTIYF
clone_size: .; j_call: TRBJ1-2; v_call: TRBV20-1; d_call: .; cdr3_nt: TGCAGTGCTAGTAGGGGAAATCCCTATGGCTACACCTTC; cdr3_aa: CSASRGNPYGYTF
clone_size: .; j_call: TRBJ2-7; v_call: TRBV2; d_call: TRBD2; cdr3_nt: TGTGCCAGCAGAACTAGCGGTGGTGCGGGGGAGCAGTACTTC; cdr3_aa: CASRTSGGAGEQYF
clone_size: .; j_call: TRBJ2-5; v_call: TRBV20-1; d_call: .; cdr3_nt: TGCAGTGCTCCCCCTAAAGAGACCCAGTACTTC; cdr3_aa: CSAPPKETQYF
clone_size: .; j_call: TRBJ2-3; v_call: TRBV19; d_call: TRBD2; cdr3_nt: TGTGCCAGTAGTCCTCTGGGGAGCGGGAGTCCATATACGCAGTATTTT; cdr3_aa: CASSPLGSGSPYTQYF
clone_size: .; j_call: TRBJ2-3; v_call: TRBV2; d_call: .; cdr3_nt: TGTGCCAGCGGTCTTGAGCGGAGCACAGATACGCAGTATTTT; cdr3_aa: CASGLERSTDTQYF
clone_size: .; j_call: TRBJ2-7; v_call: TRBV28; d_call: .; cdr3_nt: TGTGCCAGCAGTCCCGCCGTAACTTCATACGAGCAGTACTTC; cdr3_aa: CASSPAVTSYEQYF